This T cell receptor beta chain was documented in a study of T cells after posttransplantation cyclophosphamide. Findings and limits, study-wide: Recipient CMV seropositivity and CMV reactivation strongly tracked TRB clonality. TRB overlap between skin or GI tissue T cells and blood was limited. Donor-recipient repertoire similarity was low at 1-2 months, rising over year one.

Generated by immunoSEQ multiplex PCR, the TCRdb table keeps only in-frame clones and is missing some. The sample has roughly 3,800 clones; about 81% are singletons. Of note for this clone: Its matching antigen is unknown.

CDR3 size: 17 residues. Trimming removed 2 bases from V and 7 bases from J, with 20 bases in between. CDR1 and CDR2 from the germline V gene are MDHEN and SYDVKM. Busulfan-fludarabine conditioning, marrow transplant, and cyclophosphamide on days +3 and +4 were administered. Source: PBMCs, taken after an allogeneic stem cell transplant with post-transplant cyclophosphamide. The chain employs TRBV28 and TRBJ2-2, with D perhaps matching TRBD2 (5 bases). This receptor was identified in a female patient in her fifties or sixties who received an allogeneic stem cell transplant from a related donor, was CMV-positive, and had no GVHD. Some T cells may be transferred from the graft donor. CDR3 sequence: CASSLDRFGSSGGELFF. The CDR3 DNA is TGTGCCAGCAGTTTAGATCGTTTTGGGAGTTCGGGCGGGGAGCTGTTTTTT.